These T cell receptor beta chains were read from a single sample in a study of T cell repertoires in cytomegalovirus infection. TCRdb called the reads again in MiXCR, with one record for every CDR3 protein. The sample records fewer than 350,000 distinct CDR3 sequences, 15% to 20% being singletons. Material: PBMCs. The origin of the receptors is a human donor in good health (CMV status not recorded). Some clones in this sample may be carry-over from other donors' samples. Both conserved end residues are part of each CDR3. D genes are given only for firm matches. Only some rows state a clone size, as once, few, many or a class for expanded clones.

d_gene	v_gene	abundance	j_gene	CDR3nt	CDR3aa
NA	TRBV5-6	NA	TRBJ1-2	TGTGCCAGCAGCCCGGATATCACTAACTATGGCTACACCTTC	CASSPDITNYGYTF
NA	TRBV20-1	NA	TRBJ1-1	TGCAGTGGACCCCTTAACGTGGACACTGAAGCTTTCTTT	CSGPLNVDTEAFF
TRBD2	TRBV9	NA	TRBJ2-5	TGTGCCAGCAGCGTAGCCCCGACTAGCGGGCAAGAGACCCAGTACTTC	CASSVAPTSGQETQYF
NA	TRBV28	NA	TRBJ1-1	TGTGCCAGCAGTTTAAGAGTAGGGGAAGCTTTCTTT	CASSLRVGEAFF
TRBD1	TRBV7-9	few	TRBJ1-2	TGTGCCAGCAGCCCAACCGGGACAGGGAATCGCTACACCTTC	CASSPTGTGNRYTF
NA	TRBV7-8	many	TRBJ1-5	TGTGCCAGCAGCTCTCGGCGATTGGGAATTATGGGCAATCAGCCCCAGCATTTT	CASSSRRLGIMGNQPQHF
NA	TRBV7-2	many	TRBJ1-1	TGTGCCACCCACCTCCGTGGACGGAATTGGGACACTGAAGCTTTCTTT	CATHLRGRNWDTEAFF
NA	TRBV6-2/TRBV6-3	NA	TRBJ2-7	TGTGCCAGCAGCCGCTACCTCTCCTACGAGCAGTACTTC	CASSRYLSYEQYF
NA	TRBV6-5	few	TRBJ1-5	TGTGCCAGCAGTTACGCTCCCCCGGGACTGGGGGTCGGTCAGCCCCAGCATTTT	CASSYAPPGLGVGQPQHF
TRBD1	TRBV7-9	few	TRBJ2-1	TGTGCCAGCAGCTCCACGACAGGGCCCTACAATGAGCAGTTCTTC	CASSSTTGPYNEQFF
NA	TRBV7-2	many	TRBJ1-1	TGTGCCAGCAGCTTAGCGGGAGCGAACACTGAAGCTTTCTTT	CASSLAGANTEAFF
TRBD1	TRBV11-1	few	TRBJ2-3	TGTGCCAGCAGCCCCCTGGACAGGGCCCTCACAGATACGCAGTATTTT	CASSPLDRALTDTQYF
TRBD2	TRBV7-2	many	TRBJ2-7	TGTGCCAGCAGCATATTAGCGGGGGGCACCGCCTACGAGCAGTACTTC	CASSILAGGTAYEQYF
NA	TRBV28	few	TRBJ1-2	TGTGCCAGCAGTTTAGCGGTTGGAAGCTACACCTTC	CASSLAVGSYTF
TRBD2	TRBV20-1	many	TRBJ2-1	TGCAGTGCTAGAAGGACTAGCGGGGGGTACAATGAGCAGTTCTTC	CSARRTSGGYNEQFF
TRBD2	TRBV7-2	many	TRBJ2-7	TGTGCCAGCAGCTCGGGACTAGCGGCCTACGAGCAGTACTTC	CASSSGLAAYEQYF
NA	TRBV2	NA	TRBJ2-7	TGTGCCAGCAGGGCAGGGTTCACGAGCGAGCAGTACTTC	CASRAGFTSEQYF
NA	TRBV12-3/TRBV12-4	few	TRBJ2-6	TGTGCCAGCACGTCGGGGAGCTCTGGGGCCAACGTCCTGACTTTC	CASTSGSSGANVLTF
NA	TRBV7-2	many	TRBJ1-4	TGTGCCAGCAGCAAAGGAGGGTATACTAATGAAAAACTGTTTTTT	CASSKGGYTNEKLFF
NA	TRBV12-3/TRBV12-4	NA	TRBJ1-2	TGTGTCACAGGGAACGAGTATGGCTACACCTTC	CVTGNEYGYTF
NA	TRBV7-2	NA	TRBJ2-2	TGTGCCAGCAGCTCCAACGCAGCGCGGCGGGGGCGGGAAACCGGGGAGCTGTTTTTT	CASSSNAARRGRETGELFF
NA	TRBV5-1	NA	TRBJ2-5	TGCGCCAGCAGCTTGGCTTTAGCACAGAAGGGAGAGACCCAGTACTTC	CASSLALAQKGETQYF
TRBD2	TRBV7-2	NA	TRBJ2-7	TGTGCCAGCAGCGCACTGGGGGGGACTACCTCGGGGCAGTACTTC	CASSALGGTTSGQYF
NA	TRBV18	NA	TRBJ1-1	TGTGCCAGCTCACCACCGTCGGGTTATCGAGGTACTGAAGCTTTCTTT	CASSPPSGYRGTEAFF
NA	TRBV20-1	NA	TRBJ1-5	TGCAGTGCTAGAGATGTCGGGAGGGTCAATCAGCCCCAGCATTTT	CSARDVGRVNQPQHF
TRBD1	TRBV7-9	many	TRBJ2-7	TGTGCCAGCAGCCGTATGACAGGGACCACCTACGAGCAGTACTTC	CASSRMTGTTYEQYF
TRBD2	TRBV6-2/TRBV6-3	NA	TRBJ2-1	TGTGCCAGCAGCCCGGGGGCGGGGGGGTACAATGAGCAGTTCTTC	CASSPGAGGYNEQFF
NA	TRBV28	once	TRBJ1-3	TGTGCCAGCACAGTAGGGGGTACCCCTGGAAACACCATATATTTT	CASTVGGTPGNTIYF
NA	TRBV28	NA	TRBJ1-4	TGTGCCAGCAGTTTGTCCCAGGGACATGAAAAACTGTTTTTT	CASSLSQGHEKLFF